These 15 T cell receptor beta chains share one sample of origin, sequenced in a study of blood T cell repertoires in COVID-19. Assay: immunoSEQ multiplex PCR; the TCRdb copy retains only in-frame clones and omits some. In the table there are around 300,000 clones, 70% to 90% of which are singletons. Specimen: peripheral blood. These receptor sequences come from a woman in her 30s with active or convalescent COVID-19.

V gene TRBV5-1 combines with J gene TRBJ2-3; a weak D match, TRBD2 (6 bases). This CDR3 is 14 amino acids long. The V end lost 4 bases, the J end lost 5 bases, and 14 bases lay between the germline ends. The germline gives CDR1 SGHRS, CDR2 YFSETQ. CDR3: CASSPGGGGDTQYF. Written as DNA, the CDR3 is TGCGCCAGCAGCCCCGGGGGTGGGGGAGATACGCAGTATTTT.

DNA of the CDR3: TGTGCCAGCAGCTTGTTCGGGACAGCAACCACCGGGGAGCTGTTTTTT. It translates to CASSLFGTATTGELFF. This rearrangement joins TRBV5-4 to TRBJ2-2; 7 nucleotides agree with TRBD1. V dropped 1 base and J dropped 4; count of bases not matched to a gene: 7. The CDR3 contains 16 residues. CDR1 and CDR2 (germline): SGHNT, YYREEE (reference sequence).

This clone has a single count. The gene calls are TRBV3-1 (or the pseudogene TRBV3-2) and TRBJ2-2; 7 bases align to TRBD2. CDR3 length: 16 residues. From germline, CDR1 is LGHDT and CDR2 YNNKEL (reference sequence). The trim removed 1 base at V and 4 bases at J, leaving 6 bases unmatched. CDR3 nucleotide sequence: TGTGCCAGCAGCCAAGTGGGGGGGACTACCACCGGGGAGCTGTTTTTT. Translated: CASSQVGGTTTGELFF.

The chain combines TRBV6-1 with TRBJ1-5; possible D gene TRBD1, 6 bases. The V and J ends lost 0 bases and 9 bases respectively, with 12 bases between them. The CDR3 covers 14 residues. CDR1 MNHNS and CDR2 SASEGT come from the germline V gene. CDR3 in amino acids: CASSEASGHTPQHF. CDR3 sequence (DNA): TGTGCCAGCAGTGAAGCCTCGGGACACACGCCCCAGCATTTT.

The rearrangement joins TRBV5-1 to TRBJ1-2; TRBD1 might be the D (6 bases). Trimming removed 0 bases at V and 6 bases at J, with 12 bases between. Germline CDR1 is SGHRS and CDR2 is YFSETQ. The CDR3 consists of 14 residues. The DNA of the CDR3 is TGCGCCAGCAGCTTGGGAGGGGGAATCGATGGCTACACCTTC. Its translation: CASSLGGGIDGYTF.

This clone was found once. The V call is TRBV5-5, the J call TRBJ2-5; 9 bases align to TRBD2. Trimming removed 2 bases from V and 5 bases from J; junction bases left unmatched: 10. Germline V lookup: CDR1 SGHKS, CDR2 YYEKEE (reference sequence). The CDR3 spans 16 residues. CDR3 bases: TGTGCCAGCAGCTTTGGTGGCGGGGGGGCCGGCGAGACCCAGTACTTC. It is translated as CASSFGGGGAGETQYF. Combining the CDR3 with reference TRBV5-5 and TRBJ2-5 gives the whole variable domain DAGVTQSPTHLIKTRGQQVTLRCSPISGHKSVSWYQQVLGQGPQFIFQYYEKEERGRGNFPDRFSARQFPNYSSELNVNALLLGDSALYLCASSFGGGGAGETQYFGPGTRLLVL.

This rearrangement joins TRBV12-3 or TRBV12-4 to TRBJ1-1; D gene unclear. Trimming stripped 5 bases from V and 0 bases from J, with 7 bases between. The CDR3 is made up of 13 amino acids. The CDR3 bases are TGTGCCAGCAGTCCTCAGATGAACACTGAAGCTTTCTTT. Amino acid sequence: CASSPQMNTEAFF.

The chain couples TRBV6-2 or TRBV6-3 to TRBJ2-5, with TRBD2 identical over 9 bases. The CDR3 has 15 residues. Unmatched junction bases numbered 9, after V lost 6 bases and J lost 4 bases. Germline CDR1 is MNHEY and CDR2 is SVGEGT. CDR3 residues: CASSEGWREGETQYF. Written as DNA, the CDR3 is TGTGCCAGCAGCGAAGGATGGCGGGAGGGAGAGACCCAGTACTTC.

The chain carries TRBV18 and TRBJ2-2; a possible D gene is TRBD1 (6 bases). V lost 6 bases and J 6 bases, leaving 20 bases between the germline ends. The CDR3 is made up of 16 amino acids. Per germline, CDR1 KGHSH and CDR2 LQKENI. The CDR3 coding sequence is TGTGCCAGCTCCCAAGATTACCGGGACACGGCCGGGGAGCTGTTTTTT. Residues: CASSQDYRDTAGELFF.

This chain connects TRBV7-9 to TRBJ1-1; D unresolved. CDR1 SEHNR and CDR2 FQNEAQ come from the germline V gene (reference sequence). The CDR3 runs 12 residues. V dropped 4 bases and J dropped 5 bases, with 8 bases sitting between them. The CDR3 bases are TGTGCCAGCAGCTATTTTGAGACTGAAGCTTTCTTT. This gives the protein CASSYFETEAFF.

The chain has TRBV6-2 or TRBV6-3 and TRBJ1-2; 10 bases match TRBD1. The CDR3 spans 14 residues. Losses at the gene ends were 5 bases for V and 4 bases for J; bases not matched to a gene: 4. CDR1 is MNHEY and CDR2 is SVGEGT in the germline V gene. The CDR3 coding sequence is TGTGCCAGCAGTCGGGACAGGGGTCTCTATGGCTACACCTTC. It translates to CASSRDRGLYGYTF.

The chain uses TRBV5-1 and TRBJ2-3; weak D call: TRBD1 (5 bases). The CDR3 runs to 15 residues. Germline V gives CDR1 SGHRS, CDR2 YFSETQ. Trimming removed 0 bases at V and 4 bases at J, with 12 bases between. The DNA for the CDR3 is TGCGCCAGCAGCTTGGGGGGCAGGGAAGCAGATACGCAGTATTTT. It encodes CASSLGGREADTQYF.

As to this clone: Other DNA sequences in the same sample also yield this CDR3. The chain is built from TRBV4-3 and TRBJ2-5; 10 bases are a match to TRBD1. Per the germline V gene, CDR1 is LGHNA and CDR2 is YSLEER. V shed 3 bases, J shed 5 bases, and the junction held 6 bases outside the gene matches. The CDR3 sequence is 15 residues long. CDR3 amino acids: CASSQGTGVLETQYF. CDR3 DNA sequence: TGCGCCAGCAGCCAGGGGACAGGGGTTCTTGAGACCCAGTACTTC.

This clone came up a few times. CDR3 residues: CASTSVRGVSGYTF. The CDR3 DNA follows: TGTGCCAGTACATCCGTCCGGGGAGTGAGTGGCTACACCTTC. The chain combines TRBV6-5 with TRBJ1-2; D not certain. Germline V gives CDR1 MNHEY, CDR2 SVGAGI. V lost 9 bases and J lost 7, with 21 bases in between. The CDR3 is 14 residues long.

The chain links TRBV7-2 to TRBJ1-1, with D maybe TRBD1 (6 bases). CDR1 is SGHTA and CDR2 is FQGNSA in the germline V gene. The CDR3 contains 13 residues. Deletions cut 6 bases from V and 6 bases from J, with 14 bases between. The CDR3 nucleotides are TGTGCCAGCAGGTTTTCAGGGGCCCCTGAAGCTTTCTTT. This codes for CASRFSGAPEAFF.